The 30 T cell receptor beta chains given below trace back to one sample, sequenced in a study of radiotherapy plus CTLA-4 blockade in lung cancer. Data came from immunoSEQ multiplex PCR; TCRdb stores just in-frame clones and leaves some out. In the table there are roughly 100,000 clones, under 90% of which are singletons. The sample was peripheral blood, taken from a patient treated with radiotherapy plus ipilimumab. The origin of the receptors is a human donor with non-small cell lung cancer that progressed on radiotherapy plus ipilimumab. Some clones in this sample may be carry-over from other donors' samples.

The chain recombines TRBV29-1 with TRBJ2-5; D remains ambiguous. V was trimmed by 4 bases and J by 9 bases, leaving 18 bases between them. Germline assignment: CDR1 SQVTM and CDR2 ANQGSEA. CDR3 length: 13 amino acids. CDR3 in amino acids: CSVGVGGRAAQYF. CDR3 DNA: TGCAGCGTTGGGGTCGGTGGACGGGCGGCCCAGTACTTC.

This clone was detected only once. The V and J genes are TRBV5-1 and TRBJ2-3; TRBD2 aligns across 8 bases. There are 16 residues in the CDR3. The V segment lost 4 bases and the J segment 2 bases; nucleotides outside the gene matches: 9. CDR1 and CDR2 from the germline V gene are SGHRS and YFSETQ. Written as DNA, the CDR3 is TGCGCCAGCAGCCGTAAGGAGCGGGGGAACACAGATACGCAGTATTTT. It yields the protein CASSRKERGNTDTQYF.

This chain connects TRBV4-1 to TRBJ1-2, with a weak D call TRBD1 (6 bases). Germline V lookup: CDR1 MGHRA, CDR2 YSYEKL. The CDR3 has 15 residues. V was shortened by 3 bases and J by 14 bases, with 25 bases between the two germline ends. CDR3 region: CASSHTGDRTLLSTF. CDR3 coding DNA: TGCGCCAGCAGCCACACCGGCGACAGGACCCTGCTAAGTACCTTC.

This chain joins TRBV9 and TRBJ2-7; D gene uncertain. The V gene lost 0 bases and the J gene lost 5 bases, with 15 bases spanning the gap. Germline lookup yields CDR1 SGDLS and CDR2 YYNGEE. The CDR3 has 15 residues. CDR3 region: CASSVGPDSRHEQYF. CDR3 bases: TGTGCCAGCAGCGTAGGGCCGGATAGCCGACACGAGCAGTACTTC.

The V call is TRBV15, the J call TRBJ2-7, with D tentatively TRBD2 (5 bases). Looked up from germline, CDR1 is LNHNV and CDR2 is YYDKDF (reference sequence). This CDR3 region has 15 residues. With 2 bases removed from V and 6 bases from J, the gap between germline ends came to 17 bases. CDR3 region: CATSRTRAAPPEQYF. In DNA, the CDR3 is TGTGCCACCAGCAGAACACGAGCGGCCCCACCCGAGCAGTACTTC.

The chain links TRBV6-5 to TRBJ2-7, with D possibly being TRBD1 or TRBD2 (5 bases each). CDR1 and CDR2 from the germline V gene are MNHEY and SVGAGI. CDR3 length equals 14 residues. The germline V and J ends were trimmed by 5 bases and 3 bases, with 14 bases remaining between them. The CDR3 sequence is CASSRGVEGYEQYF. In DNA, the CDR3 is TGTGCCAGCAGTCGAGGGGTCGAGGGCTACGAGCAGTACTTC.

The chain combines TRBV5-4 with TRBJ2-5; D uncertain. The germline V gene encodes CDR1 SGHNT and CDR2 YYREEE (reference sequence). The ends were cut back, 1 base at V and 1 base at J, with 11 bases in the middle. This CDR3 has 15 amino acids. The chain's CDR3 is CASSLFPRFQETQYF. The CDR3 region has the DNA TGTGCCAGCAGCTTGTTCCCTAGATTCCAAGAGACCCAGTACTTC. Full variable domain (outside the CDR3, taken from reference TRBV5-4 and TRBJ2-5): ETGVTQSPTHLIKTRGQQVTLRCSSQSGHNTVSWYQQALGQGPQFIFQYYREEENGRGNFPPRFSGLQFPNYSSELNVNALELDDSALYLCASSLFPRFQETQYFGPGTRLLVL.

V usage is TRBV9 and J usage is TRBJ1-4, with D possibly being TRBD1 (5 bases). The germline gives CDR1 SGDLS, CDR2 YYNGEE. The CDR3 is 15 amino acids. Trimming left V 0 bases short and J 3 bases short, with 9 bases between. CDR3 in amino acids: CASSVERGPNEKLFF. DNA of the CDR3: TGTGCCAGCAGCGTAGAAAGGGGACCTAATGAAAAACTGTTTTTT.

This clone has a handful of counts. The CDR3 region is CAISESRFLNTEAFF. CDR3 bases: TGTGCCATCAGTGAGTCGAGGTTTCTGAACACTGAAGCTTTCTTT. The chain carries TRBV10-3 and TRBJ1-1; D remains unclear. The CDR3 length is 15 residues. Germline CDR1 reads ENHRY; CDR2 reads SYGVKD. Trimming took off 0 bases at V and 0 bases at J, with 8 bases between the two ends.

The chain links TRBV28 to TRBJ1-5, with D possibly being TRBD1 (6 bases). CDR1 is MDHEN, CDR2 SYDVKM, per germline. This CDR3 spans 12 amino acids. Trimming cost V 8 bases and J 9 bases, with 14 bases left between them. The CDR3 reads CASLVQGRPQHF. CDR3 sequence (DNA): TGTGCCAGCCTTGTCCAGGGGCGGCCCCAGCATTTT.

V gene TRBV7-6 combines with J gene TRBJ1-1, with 9 bases identical to TRBD1. Germline loops: CDR1 SGHVS, CDR2 FNYEAQ. The length of the CDR3 is 15 residues. Germline trimming cut 2 bases from V and 6 bases from J; bases unmatched to any gene: 7. CDR3 DNA sequence: TGTGCCAGCAGCTTATTTGGACAGGGGATGGCTGAAGCTTTCTTT. It specifies CASSLFGQGMAEAFF.

This chain connects TRBV9 to TRBJ2-1, with 8 bases that match TRBD2. This CDR3 region has 16 residues. V lost 3 bases to trimming and J lost 4 bases; unmatched junction nucleotides: 9. In germline, CDR1 is SGDLS, CDR2 YYNGEE. The CDR3 DNA follows: TGTGCCAGCAGCGCCCAGGGCGGGGGGCCTTACAATGAGCAGTTCTTC. This translates into CASSAQGGGPYNEQFF.

J is TRBJ2-3 and V is TRBV5-1; D unclear. The CDR3 is 14 amino acids. The V and J ends lost 6 bases and 3 bases respectively, with 14 bases between them. The germline V gene has CDR1 SGHRS and CDR2 YFSETQ. The DNA for the CDR3 is TGCGCCAGCAAACCGGCCGACCCGACAGATACGCAGTATTTT. Translated, it gives CASKPADPTDTQYF.

The gene calls are TRBV5-1 and TRBJ2-1, with D hard to call. The CDR3 loop spans 14 amino acids. Trimming removed 4 bases from V and 6 bases from J, with 14 bases in between. Germline V gene data show CDR1 as SGHRS and CDR2 as YFSETQ. CDR3 coding DNA: TGCGCCAGCAGCCCGGTCGGGCCCCCCAATGAGCAGTTCTTC. It is translated as CASSPVGPPNEQFF.

CDR3: CASSLGQGASEAFF. CDR3 coding DNA: TGCGCCAGCAGCTTGGGACAGGGGGCTTCTGAAGCTTTCTTT. The chain is built from TRBV5-1 and TRBJ1-1; 10 bases are a match to TRBD1. The junction had 2 bases not matched to a gene; V was cut back by 0 bases and J by 6 bases. This CDR3 is 14 amino acids long. CDR1 is SGHRS, CDR2 YFSETQ, per germline.

V is TRBV5-1 and J is TRBJ2-7, with D perhaps TRBD1 (5 bases). In germline, CDR1 is SGHRS, CDR2 YFSETQ. The CDR3 loop spans 12 amino acids. V lost 5 bases and J lost 3, with 9 bases in between. The CDR3 sequence: CASSLGDYEQYF. Here the CDR3 DNA reads TGCGCCAGCAGTCTAGGGGACTACGAGCAGTACTTC.

The chain couples TRBV27 to TRBJ2-7; unclear D gene. CDR3 size: 15 residues. Trimming stripped 2 bases from V and 0 bases from J, with 11 bases between. CDR1 and CDR2 (germline): MNHEY, SMNVEV (reference sequence). The DNA of the CDR3 is TGTGCCAGCAGTTTAATAGGCCCAGGCTCCTACGAGCAGTACTTC. It encodes CASSLIGPGSYEQYF.

The J gene is TRBJ2-1, the V gene TRBV6-4; D perhaps matches TRBD1 (6 bases). The V and J ends lost 3 bases and 1 base respectively, with 13 bases between them. This CDR3 is 16 amino acids long. Germline V gives CDR1 MRHNA, CDR2 SNTAGT. This CDR3 is CASSEQGMLSYNEQFF. In DNA, the CDR3 is TGTGCCAGCAGTGAGCAGGGGATGTTATCCTACAATGAGCAGTTCTTC.

This chain joins TRBV28 and TRBJ1-5; 9 bases map to TRBD1. Trimming removed 6 bases from V and 0 bases from J; junction bases left unmatched: 3. The CDR3 is made up of 15 amino acids. CDR1 is MDHEN, CDR2 SYDVKM, per germline. CDR3 protein: CASSRQGVSNQPQHF. CDR3 bases: TGTGCCAGCAGCCGACAGGGGGTTAGCAATCAGCCCCAGCATTTT.

The chain is built from TRBV7-3 and TRBJ2-5; D not certain. The length of the CDR3 is 13 residues. Germline V CDR1 and CDR2: SGHTA, FQGTGA. The V end lost 2 bases, the J end lost 3 bases, and 7 bases lay between the germline ends. The CDR3 sequence: CASSLLTEETQYF. The CDR3, as DNA: TGTGCCAGCAGCTTATTAACGGAAGAGACCCAGTACTTC. The whole variable domain, remainder taken from reference TRBV7-3 and TRBJ2-5, is GAGVSQTPSNKVTEKGKYVELRCDPISGHTALYWYRQSLGQGPEFLIYFQGTGAADDSGLPNDRFFAVRPEGSVSTLKIQRTERGDSAVYLCASSLLTEETQYFGPGTRLLVL.

This chain uses TRBV19 with TRBJ1-5, with D unresolved. Between the trimmed V and J ends, which lost 4 bases and 0 bases, there was a span of 4 bases. Germline V gene sequence: CDR1 LNHDA, CDR2 SQIVND (reference sequence). The CDR3 covers 13 residues. CDR3 nucleotides: TGTGCCAGTAGTACGGATAGCAATCAGCCCCAGCATTTT. Residues: CASSTDSNQPQHF.

The rearrangement joins TRBV15 to TRBJ1-2, with a possible D match to TRBD1 (5 bases). V shed 0 bases and J shed 5 bases, with 13 bases lying between them. Germline V gene sequence: CDR1 LNHNV, CDR2 YYDKDF (reference sequence). The CDR3 totals 15 residues. CDR3 sequence: CATSRDQSGLYGYTF. CDR3 DNA sequence: TGTGCCACCAGCAGAGATCAATCAGGGTTGTATGGCTACACCTTC.

This chain links TRBV9 with TRBJ2-7, with TRBD2 identical over 8 bases. Trimming cost V 2 bases and J 3 bases; bases outside gene matches: 13. Germline V lookup: CDR1 SGDLS, CDR2 YYNGEE. The CDR3 runs 17 residues. The CDR3 here is CASSVGLLGGANYEQYF. CDR3 in DNA: TGTGCCAGCAGCGTGGGGCTCCTCGGGGGGGCCAACTACGAGCAGTACTTC.

With respect to this clone: Other DNA sequences within the sample encode an identical CDR3. J is TRBJ1-1 and V is TRBV20-1; no definite D call. Germline values: CDR1 DFQATT, CDR2 SNEGSKA (reference sequence). The CDR3 length is 11 residues. V was trimmed by 1 base and J by 1 base, leaving 1 base between them. CDR3 sequence reads: CSARGNTEAFF. The CDR3 DNA reads TGCAGTGCTAGAGGGAACACTGAAGCTTTCTTT.

V is TRBV10-3 and J is TRBJ1-5; no clear D gene. With 4 bases removed from V and 1 base from J, the gap between germline ends came to 11 bases. CDR3 size: 15 residues. Germline CDR1 is ENHRY and CDR2 is SYGVKD. The CDR3 loop reads CAISVGSGSNQPQHF. CDR3 nucleotides: TGTGCCATCAGTGTGGGCAGCGGAAGCAATCAGCCCCAGCATTTT.

The chain combines TRBV20-1 with TRBJ1-1, with D tentatively TRBD1 (5 bases). Trimming pared 3 bases from V and 4 bases from J, leaving 6 bases between. This CDR3 spans 11 amino acids. The germline V gene encodes CDR1 DFQATT and CDR2 SNEGSKA (reference sequence). The CDR3 spells CSARGLTEAFF. The CDR3 region has the DNA TGCAGTGCTAGGGGGCTCACTGAAGCTTTCTTT.

The chain combines TRBV11-3 with TRBJ2-2; tentatively, D is TRBD1 or TRBD2 (5 bases each). V was pared by 6 bases and J by 6 bases, with 11 bases between. Germline V gene sequence: CDR1 SGHNT, CDR2 YENEEA. The CDR3 loop spans 13 amino acids. The CDR3 coding sequence is TGTGCCAGCAGGGGGCCCGGGGCCGGGGAGCTGTTTTTT. Amino acids: CASRGPGAGELFF.

This clone has a handful of counts. This chain's CDR3 is CASSSQGDEQFF. CDR3 bases: TGTGCCAGCAGCTCACAGGGCGATGAGCAGTTCTTC. The V and J genes are TRBV7-3 and TRBJ2-1; TRBD1 might be the D (6 bases). CDR3 length equals 12 residues. The germline gives CDR1 SGHTA, CDR2 FQGTGA. With 4 bases removed from V and 8 bases from J, the gap between germline ends came to 9 bases.

V gene TRBV5-5 combines with J gene TRBJ1-1; D is possibly TRBD1 (5 bases). The CDR3 covers 13 residues. Germline V gene lookup returns CDR1 SGHKS and CDR2 YYEKEE (reference sequence). Trimming removed 3 bases at V and 13 bases at J, with 19 bases between. CDR3 loop: CASSWGTTRGLFF. The CDR3 DNA sequence: TGTGCCAGCAGCTGGGGGACTACCCGAGGACTTTTCTTT.

The chain recombines TRBV30 with TRBJ2-2, with D uncertain. This CDR3 is built from 15 residues. The V end lost 2 bases, the J end lost 3 bases, and 13 bases lay between the germline ends. Germline V gene data show CDR1 as GTSNPN and CDR2 as SVGIG (reference sequence). In nucleotides, the CDR3 is TGTGCCTGGAGTACCACCCAAATATACACCGGGGAGCTGTTTTTT. Protein sequence: CAWSTTQIYTGELFF.